The clone carrying this T cell receptor beta chain was counted only a few times. Antigen unknown. Exclusions: uncontrolled infection, other autoimmune disease, pregnancy, lactation. Fresh 10 ml peripheral blood yielded PBMCs. Germline CDR1 is DFQATT and CDR2 is SNEGSKA (reference sequence). V lost 5 bases and J 5 bases, leaving 12 bases between the germline ends. This CDR3 is 12 amino acids long. Authors of the study amplified TCR beta CDR3 regions from RNA transcripts. With the HTBI primer set, the TCR CDR3 went through a first round of RT-PCR. Using its own MiXCR run on the multiplex PCR reads, TCRdb lists one record per CDR3 protein. Of about 560,000 distinct CDR3 sequences in the sample, over 15% are singletons; the top ten hold roughly 18%. This sample is part of a study of T cells in Graves' hyperthyroidism and ophthalmopathy. Study-level findings and limits: Blood held most thyroid clonotypes expanded above 0.001 frequency. Progression to ophthalmopathy was predicted a median of about six months early.

Sequenced input: blood. This sequence originates from a woman aged 18 to 35 with Graves' hyperthyroidism. The rearrangement uses TRBV20-1 and TRBJ2-5; D may be TRBD1 (5 bases). The CDR3 spells CSAGPGMETQYF. As DNA, the CDR3 is TGCAGTGCTGGACCAGGGATGGAGACCCAGTACTTC.